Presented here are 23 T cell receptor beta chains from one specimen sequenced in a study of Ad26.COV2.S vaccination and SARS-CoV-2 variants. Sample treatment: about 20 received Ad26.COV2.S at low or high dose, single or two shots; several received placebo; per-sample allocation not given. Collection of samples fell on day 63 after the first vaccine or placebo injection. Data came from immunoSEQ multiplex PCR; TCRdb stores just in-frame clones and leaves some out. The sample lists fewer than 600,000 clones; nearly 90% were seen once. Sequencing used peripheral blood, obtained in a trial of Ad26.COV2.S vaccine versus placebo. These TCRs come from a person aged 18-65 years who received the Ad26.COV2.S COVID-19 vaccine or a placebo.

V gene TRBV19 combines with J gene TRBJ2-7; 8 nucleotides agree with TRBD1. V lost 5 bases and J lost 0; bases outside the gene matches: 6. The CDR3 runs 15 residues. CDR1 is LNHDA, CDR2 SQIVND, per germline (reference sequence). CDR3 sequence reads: CASSDRDRSSYEQYF. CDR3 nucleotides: TGTGCCAGTAGTGACCGGGACAGGAGCTCCTACGAGCAGTACTTC.

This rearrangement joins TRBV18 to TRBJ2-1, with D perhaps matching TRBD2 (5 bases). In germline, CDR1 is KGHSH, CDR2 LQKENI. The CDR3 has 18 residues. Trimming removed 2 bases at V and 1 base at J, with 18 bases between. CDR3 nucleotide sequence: TGTGCCAGCTCACCATCTTCGACGGGGATTTCTTCCTACAATGAGCAGTTCTTC. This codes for CASSPSSTGISSYNEQFF.

CDR3 protein: CASSLVEASTDTQYF. CDR3 DNA: TGCGCCAGCAGCTTGGTGGAAGCAAGCACAGATACGCAGTATTTT. The V gene is TRBV5-1, the J gene TRBJ2-3; no clear D gene. The CDR3 spans 15 residues. Looked up from germline, CDR1 is SGHRS and CDR2 is YFSETQ. V was shortened by 0 bases and J by 0 bases, with 8 bases between the two germline ends.

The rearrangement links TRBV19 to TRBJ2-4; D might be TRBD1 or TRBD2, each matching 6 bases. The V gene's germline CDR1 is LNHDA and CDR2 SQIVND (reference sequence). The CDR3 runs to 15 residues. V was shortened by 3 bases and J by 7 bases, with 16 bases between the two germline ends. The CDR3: CASSIARGRGNIQYF. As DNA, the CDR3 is TGTGCCAGTAGTATCGCGCGGGGTAGGGGGAACATTCAGTACTTC.

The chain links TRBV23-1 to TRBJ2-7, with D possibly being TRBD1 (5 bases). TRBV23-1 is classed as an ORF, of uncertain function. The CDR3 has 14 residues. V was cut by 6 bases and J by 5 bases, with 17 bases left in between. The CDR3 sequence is CASRDNNHLNEQYF. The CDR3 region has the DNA TGCGCCAGCAGGGACAATAATCATCTGAACGAGCAGTACTTC.

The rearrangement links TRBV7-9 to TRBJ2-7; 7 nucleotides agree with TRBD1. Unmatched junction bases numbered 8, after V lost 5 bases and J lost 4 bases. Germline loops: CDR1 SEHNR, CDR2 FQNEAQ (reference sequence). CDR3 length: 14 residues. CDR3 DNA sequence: TGTGCCAGCAGCCTAACAACAGGGGCGTACGAGCAGTACTTC. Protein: CASSLTTGAYEQYF.

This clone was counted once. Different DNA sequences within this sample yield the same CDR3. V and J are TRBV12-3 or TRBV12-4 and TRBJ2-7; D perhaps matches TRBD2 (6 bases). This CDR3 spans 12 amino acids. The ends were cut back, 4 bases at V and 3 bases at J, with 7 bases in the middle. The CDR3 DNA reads TGTGCCAGCAGTTCCGGGGGCTACGAGCAGTACTTC. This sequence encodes CASSSGGYEQYF.

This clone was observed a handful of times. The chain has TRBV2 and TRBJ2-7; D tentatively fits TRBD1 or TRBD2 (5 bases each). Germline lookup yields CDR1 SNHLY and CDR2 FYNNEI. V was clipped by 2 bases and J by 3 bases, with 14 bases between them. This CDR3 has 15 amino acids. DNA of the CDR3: TGTGCCAGCAGTGAACAGGGTCTAGCCCACTACGAGCAGTACTTC. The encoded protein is CASSEQGLAHYEQYF.

The CDR3 spells CASSVGQRPDTQYF. CDR3 nucleotide sequence: TGTGCCAGCAGTGTGGGGCAGAGGCCAGATACGCAGTATTTT. The chain recombines TRBV2 with TRBJ2-3; a weak D match, TRBD1 (5 bases). The CDR3 is 14 residues long. CDR1 and CDR2 from the germline V gene are SNHLY and FYNNEI. With 4 bases removed from V and 4 bases from J, the gap between germline ends came to 12 bases.

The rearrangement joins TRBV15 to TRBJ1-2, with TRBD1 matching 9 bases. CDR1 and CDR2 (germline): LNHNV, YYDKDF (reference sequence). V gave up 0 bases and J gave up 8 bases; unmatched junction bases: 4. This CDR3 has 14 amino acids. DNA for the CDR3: TGTGCCACCAGCAGAGAGGGACAGGGACGAGGCTACACCTTC. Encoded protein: CATSREGQGRGYTF.

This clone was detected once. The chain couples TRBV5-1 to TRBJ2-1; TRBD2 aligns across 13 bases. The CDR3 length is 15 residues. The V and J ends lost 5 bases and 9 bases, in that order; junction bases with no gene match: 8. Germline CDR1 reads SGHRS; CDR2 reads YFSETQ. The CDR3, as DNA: TGCGCCAGCAGGCGGACTAGCGGGAGTGTGAGTGAGCAGTTCTTC. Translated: CASRRTSGSVSEQFF.

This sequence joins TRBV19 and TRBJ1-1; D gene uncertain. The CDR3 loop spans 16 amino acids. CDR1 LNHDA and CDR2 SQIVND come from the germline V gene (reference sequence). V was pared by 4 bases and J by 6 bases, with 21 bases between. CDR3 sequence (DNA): TGTGCCAGTAGTACTTGGGCTGAGTACGGACGCCCTGAAGCTTTCTTT. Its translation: CASSTWAEYGRPEAFF.

CDR3 loop: CASSQEARGNSPLHF. DNA of the CDR3: TGCGCCAGCAGCCAAGAGGCCAGGGGTAATTCACCCCTCCACTTT. The chain employs TRBV4-1 and TRBJ1-6, with a possible D match to TRBD1 (6 bases). V shed 0 bases and J shed 6 bases, with 9 bases lying between them. The CDR3 has 15 amino acids. CDR1 and CDR2 from the germline V gene are MGHRA and YSYEKL.

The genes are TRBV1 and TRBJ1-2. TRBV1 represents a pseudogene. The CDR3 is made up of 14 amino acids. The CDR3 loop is CTSSQDPGRLGYTF. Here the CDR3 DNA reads TGCACCAGCAGCCAAGATCCAGGGAGGTTAGGCTACACCTTC.

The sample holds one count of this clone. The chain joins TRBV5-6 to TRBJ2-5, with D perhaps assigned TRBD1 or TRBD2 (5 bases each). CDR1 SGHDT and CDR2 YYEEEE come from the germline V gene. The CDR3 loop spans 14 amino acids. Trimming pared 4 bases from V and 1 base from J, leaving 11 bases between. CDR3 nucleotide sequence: TGTGCCAGCAGCGCCCCGGGGCTCCAAGAGACCCAGTACTTC. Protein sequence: CASSAPGLQETQYF.

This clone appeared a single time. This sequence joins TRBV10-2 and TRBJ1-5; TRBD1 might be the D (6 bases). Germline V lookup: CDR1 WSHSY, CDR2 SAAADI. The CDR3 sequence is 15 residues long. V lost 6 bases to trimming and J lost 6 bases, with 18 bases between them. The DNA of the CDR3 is TGCGCCAGCAGCGAAACGTGGCAGGGGAGTCAGCCCCAGCATTTT. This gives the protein CASSETWQGSQPQHF.

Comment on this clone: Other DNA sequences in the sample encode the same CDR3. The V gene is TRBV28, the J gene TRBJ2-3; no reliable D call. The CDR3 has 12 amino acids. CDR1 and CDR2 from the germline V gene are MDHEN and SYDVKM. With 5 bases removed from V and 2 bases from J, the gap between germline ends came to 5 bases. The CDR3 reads CASSLLTDTQYF. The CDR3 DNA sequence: TGTGCCAGCAGTCTCCTCACAGATACGCAGTATTTT.

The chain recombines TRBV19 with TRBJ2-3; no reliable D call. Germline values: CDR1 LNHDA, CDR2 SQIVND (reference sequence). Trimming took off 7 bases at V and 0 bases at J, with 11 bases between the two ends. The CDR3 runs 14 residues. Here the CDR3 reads CASTVGQSTDTQYF. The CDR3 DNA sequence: TGTGCCAGTACAGTCGGGCAGAGCACAGATACGCAGTATTTT.

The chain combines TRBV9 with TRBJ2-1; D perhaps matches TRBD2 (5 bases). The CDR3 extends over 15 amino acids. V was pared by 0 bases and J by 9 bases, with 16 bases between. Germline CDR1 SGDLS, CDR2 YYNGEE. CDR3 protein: CASSVEGSAVSEQFF. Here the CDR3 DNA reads TGTGCCAGCAGCGTAGAAGGATCAGCGGTGAGTGAGCAGTTCTTC.

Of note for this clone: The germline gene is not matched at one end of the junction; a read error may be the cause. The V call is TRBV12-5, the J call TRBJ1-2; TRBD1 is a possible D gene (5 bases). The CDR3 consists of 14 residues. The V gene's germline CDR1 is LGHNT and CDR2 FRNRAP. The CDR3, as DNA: TGTGCTAGTGGCCCAACCGCCGAATCCGGGACTCCCTTCTTC. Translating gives CASGPTAESGTPFF.

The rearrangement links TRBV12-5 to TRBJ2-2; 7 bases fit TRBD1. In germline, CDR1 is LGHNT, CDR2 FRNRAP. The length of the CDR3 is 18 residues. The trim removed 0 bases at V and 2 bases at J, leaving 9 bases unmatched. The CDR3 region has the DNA TGTGCTAGTGGTTTGGTACAGGGGCAGGAGAGCAACACCGGGGAGCTGTTTTTT. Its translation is CASGLVQGQESNTGELFF.

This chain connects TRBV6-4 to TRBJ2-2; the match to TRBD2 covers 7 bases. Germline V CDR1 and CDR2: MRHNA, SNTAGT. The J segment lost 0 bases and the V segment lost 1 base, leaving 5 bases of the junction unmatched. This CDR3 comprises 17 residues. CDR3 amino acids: CASSDLLAKTNTGELFF. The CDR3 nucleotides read TGTGCCAGCAGTGACTTACTAGCGAAGACGAACACCGGGGAGCTGTTTTTT.

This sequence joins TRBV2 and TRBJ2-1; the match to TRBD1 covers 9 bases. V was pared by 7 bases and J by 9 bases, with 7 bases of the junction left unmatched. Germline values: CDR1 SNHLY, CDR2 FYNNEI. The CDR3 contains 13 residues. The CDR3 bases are TGTGCCAGCAAATTGGACAGGGGCGGTGAGCAGTTCTTC. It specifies CASKLDRGGEQFF.